The present T cell receptor beta chain was sequenced within a study of Graves' ophthalmopathy and Graves' hyperthyroidism. Background on the study: Peripheral blood sampling preceded any treatment and occurred at initial diagnosis. Whole-study findings and limits: Among expanded thyroid clonotypes above 0.001 frequency, most also occurred in blood.

There are 17 residues in the CDR3. J lost 0 bases, V lost 10 bases, and 14 bases had no gene match. The germline V gene encodes CDR1 MDHEN and CDR2 SYDVKM. The TCR beta CDR3 regions underwent amplification from RNA transcripts. HTBI-primed first-round RT-PCR preceded second-round multiplex PCR. Via MiXCR, TCRdb re-called the multiplex PCR reads, giving one row per CDR3 protein. The table includes roughly 500,000 distinct CDR3 sequences, about 15% detected once. This clonotype was picked up many times. Its antigen is unknown. This clonotype originated in a woman in her twenties or thirties with Graves' ophthalmopathy. The sample taken for sequencing was blood. The chain is built from TRBV28 and TRBJ2-4; 8 nucleotides agree with TRBD2. CDR3 sequence: CATVGRGAQIAKNIQYF. The CDR3 DNA follows: TGTGCCACGGTGGGGCGGGGGGCCCAAATAGCCAAAAACATTCAGTACTTC.